The 7 T cell receptor beta chains presented below share a single source sample, sequenced in a study of human T cells and chemical hapten exposure. Extraction yielded total RNA from whole blood (unfractionated). TCRdb reanalysed the 5' RACE reads using MiXCR and keeps one entry per CDR3 protein. The data contain approximately 150,000 distinct CDR3 sequences, roughly 4% of them singletons. These receptors were collected from a female donor in good health.

This clonotype was seen ten or more times. The chain recombines TRBV7-3 with TRBJ2-3, with 7 bases aligning to TRBD1. Germline V gene sequence: CDR1 SGHTA, CDR2 FQGTGA. Trimming cost V 3 bases and J 7 bases; bases outside gene matches: 4. This CDR3 is built from 13 residues. CDR3 loop: CASSFEGANTQYF. The CDR3 nucleotides are TGTGCCAGCAGCTTCGAGGGGGCAAATACGCAGTATTTT. The full variable domain, in which reference TRBV7-3 and TRBJ2-3 provide the parts outside the CDR3, is GAGVSQTPSNKVTEKGKYVELRCDPISGHTALYWYRQSLGQGPEFLIYFQGTGAADDSGLPNDRFFAVRPEGSVSTLKIQRTERGDSAVYLCASSFEGANTQYFGPGTRLTVL.

This clonotype was found many times. This sequence joins TRBV20-1 and TRBJ2-7; 9 nucleotides match TRBD1. J was trimmed by 3 bases and V by 5 bases; bases with no gene match: 8. The germline CDR1 and CDR2 sequences are DFQATT and SNEGSKA (reference sequence). The CDR3 spans 14 residues. CDR3 sequence reads: CSASGQGWDYEQYF. The CDR3 bases are TGCAGTGCTTCTGGACAGGGGTGGGACTACGAGCAGTACTTC.

This clonotype was counted many times. The V gene is TRBV7-9, the J gene TRBJ1-1; weak D call: TRBD1 (5 bases). Germline loops: CDR1 SEHNR, CDR2 FQNEAQ (reference sequence). With 0 bases removed from V and 6 bases from J, the gap between germline ends came to 11 bases. The CDR3 loop spans 14 amino acids. The CDR3 loop is CASSLAGGYAEAFF. In DNA, the CDR3 is TGTGCCAGCAGCTTAGCGGGGGGATACGCTGAAGCTTTCTTT.

Ten or more counts support this clonotype. V and J are TRBV7-6 and TRBJ2-7, with 10 bases that match TRBD2. CDR1 and CDR2 (germline): SGHVS, FNYEAQ. CDR3 size: 15 residues. V lost 3 bases, J lost 3 bases, and 5 bases stayed unmatched. The CDR3 DNA reads TGTGCCAGCAGCTTGAGCGGGGGGGCTATCTACGAGCAGTACTTC. This translates into CASSLSGGAIYEQYF.

Concerning this clonotype: Since a much larger clone is just one base distant, this may be a read error. The chain joins TRBV18 to TRBJ2-5; TRBD1 might be the D (5 bases). The CDR3 is 14 amino acids. Germline assignment: CDR1 KGHSH and CDR2 LQKENI. DNA for the CDR3: TGTGTCAGCTCACCACGGGCAGGGCTGGAGACCCAGTACTTC. As protein: CVSSPRAGLETQYF.

This clonotype showed up many times. The chain is built from TRBV20-1 and TRBJ2-1; the D call may be TRBD1 or TRBD2 (5 bases each). Germline CDR1 and CDR2: DFQATT and SNEGSKA (reference sequence). Trimming pared 3 bases from V and 8 bases from J, leaving 14 bases between. CDR3 length: 13 amino acids. Here the CDR3 reads CSASGTASDEQFF. The CDR3 DNA follows: TGCAGTGCTAGCGGGACGGCAAGTGATGAGCAGTTCTTC.

In its sample, this clonotype was seen many times. V gene TRBV19 combines with J gene TRBJ2-1, with 11 bases aligning to TRBD1. The germline CDR1 and CDR2 sequences are LNHDA and SQIVND (reference sequence). This CDR3 comprises 18 residues. Unmatched junction bases numbered 6, after V lost 1 base and J lost 1 base. The CDR3 DNA reads as TGTGCCAGTAGTATAGCGGGACAGGGGGTATTGTCCTACAATGAGCAGTTCTTC. The encoded protein is CASSIAGQGVLSYNEQFF.